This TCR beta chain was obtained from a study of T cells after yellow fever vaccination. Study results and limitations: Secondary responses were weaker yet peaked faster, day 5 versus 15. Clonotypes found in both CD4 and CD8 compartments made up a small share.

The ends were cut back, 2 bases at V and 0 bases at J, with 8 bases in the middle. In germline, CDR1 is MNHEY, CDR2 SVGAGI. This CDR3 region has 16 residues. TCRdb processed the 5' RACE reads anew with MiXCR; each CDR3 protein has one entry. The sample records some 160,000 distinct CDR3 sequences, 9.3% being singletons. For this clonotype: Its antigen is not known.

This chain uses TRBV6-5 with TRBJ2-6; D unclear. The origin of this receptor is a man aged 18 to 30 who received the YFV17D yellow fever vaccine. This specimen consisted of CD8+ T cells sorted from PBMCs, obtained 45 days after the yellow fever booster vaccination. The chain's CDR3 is CASSYDRRSGANVLTF. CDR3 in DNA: TGTGCCAGCAGTTACGACCGTCGCTCTGGGGCCAACGTCCTGACTTTC.